This entry is about one T cell receptor beta chain. Its specificity is unknown. From germline, CDR1 is LNHDA and CDR2 SQIVND (reference sequence). There are 14 residues in the CDR3. Together with a sample-barcoded 5' primer, a J-beta primer mix was included in a second PCR lasting about 7 to 11 cycles. TCRdb itself ran the 5' RACE reads through MiXCR, one entry per CDR3 protein. Found here are more than 650,000 distinct CDR3 sequences, around 24% of them singletons; the top ten hold 3%. This record comes from a study of blood T cells in healthy people across ages. Overall study findings and caveats: Naive T cell percentage strongly correlated with TCR beta diversity.

A further study also used this sample, focusing on T cells of mothers and their children.

The receptor's source is a boy between 10 and 17 years old in good health. The sample taken for sequencing was blood. The chain links TRBV19 to TRBJ2-5; D assignment may be TRBD1 or TRBD2 (5 bases each). Near its end, the DNA agrees better with TRBJ2-7, so the J call may be wrong. The DNA for the CDR3 is TGTGCCAGTAGTAGACGGGACGGGGCCTTCGAGCAGTACTTC. Translation: CASSRRDGAFEQYF.